The entry below gives a single T cell receptor beta chain sequence along with its context. This sample is part of a study of blood T cells in healthy people across ages. A J-beta primer mix and a sample-barcoded 5' primer were used in a second PCR of about 7 to 12 cycles. TCRdb reanalysed the 5' RACE reads using MiXCR and keeps one entry per CDR3 protein. This table has 1.8 million or so distinct CDR3 sequences, roughly two fifths appearing once. Sequencing was carried out using blood. The clonotype originates from a human donor in good health.

CDR3 residues: CASSQGGQIQETQYF. For the CDR3, the DNA is TGCGCCAGCAGCCAGGGGGGACAGATACAAGAGACCCAGTACTTC. The chain employs TRBV4-1 and TRBJ2-5; TRBD1 is a possible D gene (7 bases). The CDR3 is 15 residues long. V gave up 3 bases and J gave up 2 bases, with 13 bases separating them. CDR1 is MGHRA and CDR2 is YSYEKL in the germline V gene.